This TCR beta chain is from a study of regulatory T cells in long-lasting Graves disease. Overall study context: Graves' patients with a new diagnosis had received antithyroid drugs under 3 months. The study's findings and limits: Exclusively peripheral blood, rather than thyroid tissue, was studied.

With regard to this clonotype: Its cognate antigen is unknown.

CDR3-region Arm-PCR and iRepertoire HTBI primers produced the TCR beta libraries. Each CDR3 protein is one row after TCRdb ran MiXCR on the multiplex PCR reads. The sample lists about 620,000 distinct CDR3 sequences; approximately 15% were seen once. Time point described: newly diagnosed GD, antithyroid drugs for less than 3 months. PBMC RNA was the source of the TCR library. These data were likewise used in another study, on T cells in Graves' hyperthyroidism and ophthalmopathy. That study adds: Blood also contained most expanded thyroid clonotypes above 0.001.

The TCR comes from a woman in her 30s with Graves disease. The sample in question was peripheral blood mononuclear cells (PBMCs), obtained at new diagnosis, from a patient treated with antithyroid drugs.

The CDR3 loop is CASSAPERAGNTIYF. The CDR3 DNA reads as TGTGCCAGCAGCGCCCCCGAACGGGCTGGAAACACCATATATTTT. This chain joins TRBV6-1 and TRBJ1-3; D unresolved. The CDR3 contains 15 residues. Between the trimmed V and J ends, which lost 6 bases and 2 bases, there was a span of 14 bases. The germline CDR1 and CDR2 sequences are MNHNS and SASEGT.